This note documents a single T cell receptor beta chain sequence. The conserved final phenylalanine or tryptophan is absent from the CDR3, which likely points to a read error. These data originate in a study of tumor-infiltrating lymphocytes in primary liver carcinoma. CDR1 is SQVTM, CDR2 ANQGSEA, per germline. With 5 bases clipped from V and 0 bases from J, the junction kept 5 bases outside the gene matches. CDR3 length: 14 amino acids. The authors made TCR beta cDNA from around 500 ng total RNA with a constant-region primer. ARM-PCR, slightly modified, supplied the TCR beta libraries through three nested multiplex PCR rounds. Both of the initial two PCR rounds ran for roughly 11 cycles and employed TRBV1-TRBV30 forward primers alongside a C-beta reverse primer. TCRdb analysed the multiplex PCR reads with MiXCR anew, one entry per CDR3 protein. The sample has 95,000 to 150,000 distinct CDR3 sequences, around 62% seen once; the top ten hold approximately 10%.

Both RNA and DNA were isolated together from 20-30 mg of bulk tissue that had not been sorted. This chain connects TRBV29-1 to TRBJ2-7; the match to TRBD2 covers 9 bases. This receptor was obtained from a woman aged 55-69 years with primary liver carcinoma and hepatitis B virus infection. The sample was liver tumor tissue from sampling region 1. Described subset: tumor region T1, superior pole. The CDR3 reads CSVLTSGISYEQYL. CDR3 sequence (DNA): TGCAGCGTTTTGACTAGCGGAATCTCCTACGAGCAGTACCTA.